This TCR beta chain was captured in a study of monozygotic twins with inflammatory bowel disease. Study results and caveats: IBD patients share fewer clonotypes with other people than healthy twins do, especially with disease activity.

Each CDR3 protein gets one entry in TCRdb, which reprocessed the 5' RACE reads and gives no DNA. Its clone listing holds some 200,000 distinct CDR3 sequences. Blood samples, whole and unsorted for T cells, yielded the isolated total RNA. On this clonotype: Its antigen remains unknown.

The germline V gene encodes CDR1 SGHDT and CDR2 YYEEEE. This CDR3 has 13 amino acids. Sequencing was performed on blood. The rearrangement joins TRBV5-6 to TRBJ2-3; TCRdb picks TRBD1, but there is no DNA to check that call. This TCR came from a human donor with ulcerative colitis or Crohn's disease, or a healthy co-twin of an affected twin (not recorded which). CDR3 protein: CASSGGWYGTQYF.